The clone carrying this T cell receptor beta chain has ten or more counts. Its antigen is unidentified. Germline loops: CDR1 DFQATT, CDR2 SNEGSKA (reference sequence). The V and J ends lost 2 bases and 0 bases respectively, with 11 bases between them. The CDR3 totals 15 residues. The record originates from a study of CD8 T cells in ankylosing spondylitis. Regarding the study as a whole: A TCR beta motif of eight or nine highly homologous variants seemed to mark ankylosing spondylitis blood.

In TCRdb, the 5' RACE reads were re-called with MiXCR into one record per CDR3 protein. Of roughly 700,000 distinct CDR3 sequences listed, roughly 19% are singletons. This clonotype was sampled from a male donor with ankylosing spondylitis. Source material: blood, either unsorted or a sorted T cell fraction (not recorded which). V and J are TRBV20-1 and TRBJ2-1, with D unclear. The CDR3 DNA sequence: TGCAGTGCTAGAAAGGACGGTTACTCCTACAATGAGCAGTTCTTC. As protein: CSARKDGYSYNEQFF.